The entry below gives a single T cell receptor beta chain sequence along with its context. Its target is not known. CDR1 and CDR2 (germline): SEHNR, FQNEAQ (reference sequence). V was clipped by 3 bases and J by 9 bases, with 17 bases between them. The CDR3 extends over 14 amino acids. The sample belongs to a study of cytomegalovirus exposure and HLA in healthy donors. General observations from the study: A classifier reportedly called cytomegalovirus status with high sensitivity and specificity. Listed as cytomegalovirus-associated were 164 TCR beta chains.

With 60 Vbeta and 13 Jbeta primers, the PCR was carried out. Per the original data handling: Unique TCR beta chains totaled some 88 million in a later count, with roughly 11 million of them shared. Generated by immunoSEQ multiplex PCR, the TCRdb table keeps only in-frame clones and is missing some. That table gives V, J and clone size, and the DNA gave D and trimming. The table lists approximately 100,000 clones, roughly 76% of them singletons. Specimen: PBMCs. The rearrangement uses TRBV7-9 and TRBJ1-2; maybe TRBD1 (6 bases). The sequence was collected from a woman aged 45-65 years in good health and CMV-seropositive. As DNA, the CDR3 is TGTGCCAGCAGCTTGGCCGGACAGTCCCGCAGCTACACCTTC. Translating gives CASSLAGQSRSYTF. The full variable domain, with the rest looked up from reference TRBV7-9 and TRBJ1-2, is DTGVSQNPRHKITKRGQNVTFRCDPISEHNRLYWYRQTLGQGPEFLTYFQNEAQLEKSRLLSDRFSAERPKGSFSTLEIQRTEQGDSAMYLCASSLAGQSRSYTFGSGTRLTVV.